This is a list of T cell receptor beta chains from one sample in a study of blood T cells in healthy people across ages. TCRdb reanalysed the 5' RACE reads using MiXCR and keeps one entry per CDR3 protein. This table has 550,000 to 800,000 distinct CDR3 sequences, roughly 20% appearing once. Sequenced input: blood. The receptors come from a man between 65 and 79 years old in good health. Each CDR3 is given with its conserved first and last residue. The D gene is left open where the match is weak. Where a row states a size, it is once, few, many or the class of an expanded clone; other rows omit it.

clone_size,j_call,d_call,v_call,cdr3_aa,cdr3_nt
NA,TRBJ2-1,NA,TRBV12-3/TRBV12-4,CASSSPLLRPMKQFF,TGTGCCAGCAGTTCGCCCTTACTACGACCAATGAAGCAGTTCTTC
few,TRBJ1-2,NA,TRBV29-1,CSVRDKGPGYTF,TGCAGCGTTCGGGACAAGGGGCCTGGCTACACCTTC
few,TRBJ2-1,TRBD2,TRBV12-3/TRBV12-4,CVSSGSGRALYNEQFF,TGTGTCAGCAGTGGGAGCGGGAGGGCCCTCTACAATGAGCAGTTCTTC
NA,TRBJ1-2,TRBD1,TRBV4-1,CASSQLTGGDYGYTF,TGCGCCAGCAGCCAACTTACAGGGGGCGACTATGGCTACACCTTC
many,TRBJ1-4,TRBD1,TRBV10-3,CAISADRDTEKLFF,TGTGCCATCAGTGCGGACAGGGACACCGAAAAACTGTTTTTT
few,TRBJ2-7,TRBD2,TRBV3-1,CASSQGAGVGTEQYF,TGTGCCAGCAGCCAGGGAGCGGGAGTCGGGACCGAGCAGTACTTC
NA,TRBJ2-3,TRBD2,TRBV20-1,CSARPAASGALTDTQYF,TGCAGTGCTAGGCCAGCAGCAAGCGGGGCGCTCACAGATACGCAGTATTTT
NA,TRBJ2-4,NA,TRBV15,CATALAKNIQYF,TGTGCCACCGCCCTAGCCAAAAACATTCAGTACTTC
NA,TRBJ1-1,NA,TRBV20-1,CSARRSVPYGTEAFF,TGCAGTGCTAGGAGATCGGTGCCTTATGGAACTGAAGCTTTCTTT
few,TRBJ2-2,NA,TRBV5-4,CASSLSGHNTGELFF,TGTGCCAGCAGCCTCTCGGGACACAACACCGGGGAGCTGTTTTTT
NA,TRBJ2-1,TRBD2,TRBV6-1,CASTSGLAGGSSYNEQFF,TGTGCCAGCACCTCGGGACTAGCGGGAGGGAGCTCCTACAATGAGCAGTTCTTC
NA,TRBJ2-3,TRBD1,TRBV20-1,CSASLRTGSTDTQYF,TGCAGTGCTAGCCTCCGGACAGGGAGCACAGATACGCAGTATTTT
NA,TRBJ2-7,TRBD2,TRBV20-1,CSARDWASGSHEQYF,TGCAGTGCTAGAGATTGGGCTAGCGGGAGCCACGAGCAGTACTTC
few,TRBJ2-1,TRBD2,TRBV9,CASSVAPGGGNEQFF,TGTGCCAGCAGCGTAGCTCCGGGAGGGGGGAATGAGCAGTTCTTC
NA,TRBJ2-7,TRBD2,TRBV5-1,CASKGSSGGPYEQYF,TGCGCCAGCAAGGGTTCGTCGGGAGGTCCCTACGAGCAGTACTTC
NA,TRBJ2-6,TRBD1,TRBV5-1,CASSPEGTAGANVLTF,TGCGCCAGCAGCCCTGAGGGGACAGCTGGGGCCAACGTCCTGACTTTC
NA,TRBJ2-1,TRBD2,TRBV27,CASSSRAGLAGNEQFF,TGTGCCAGCAGTTCCCGGGCGGGACTAGCGGGAAATGAGCAGTTCTTC
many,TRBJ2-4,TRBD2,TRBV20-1,CSASRLAGLAKNIQYF,TGCAGTGCTTCTCGACTAGCGGGTCTAGCCAAAAACATTCAGTACTTC
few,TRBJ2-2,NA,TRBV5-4,CASSFRPPGELFF,TGTGCCAGCAGCTTCCGGCCACCCGGGGAGCTGTTTTTT
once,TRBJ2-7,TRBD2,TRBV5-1,CASSLGGTSGIYEQYF,TGCGCCAGCAGCTTAGGAGGGACTAGCGGGATCTACGAGCAGTACTTC
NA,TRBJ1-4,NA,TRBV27,CASSLSYNEKLFF,TGTGCCAGCAGTTTATCGTACAATGAAAAACTGTTTTTT
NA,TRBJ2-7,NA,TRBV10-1,CASGDTAYEQYF,TGCGCCAGCGGGGACACCGCCTACGAGCAGTACTTC
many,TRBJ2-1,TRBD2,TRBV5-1,CASSLVSGRPNNEQFF,TGCGCCAGCAGCTTGGTAAGCGGGAGGCCGAACAATGAGCAGTTCTTC
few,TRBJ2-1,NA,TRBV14,CASSQDGRGEQFF,TGTGCCAGCAGCCAAGACGGCAGAGGGGAGCAGTTCTTC
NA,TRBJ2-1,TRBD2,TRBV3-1,CASSQEGLAGSQYNEQFF,TGTGCCAGCAGCCAAGAGGGACTAGCGGGAAGTCAGTACAATGAGCAGTTCTTC
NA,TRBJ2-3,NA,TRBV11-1,CASSLGFGADTQYF,TGTGCCAGCAGCTTGGGCTTCGGGGCAGATACGCAGTATTTT